Listed here are 19 T cell receptor beta chains from one sample, sequenced in a study of OX40 agonist ivuxolimab in advanced cancers. Generated by immunoSEQ multiplex PCR, the TCRdb table keeps only in-frame clones and is missing some. Among almost 80,000 clones listed, 84% were seen once. Here the sequenced sample was CD4+ or CD8+ T cells sorted from blood, taken in a trial of the OX40 agonist ivuxolimab. The source is an adult with an advanced solid tumor such as melanoma, head and neck, liver or kidney cancer.

The genes are TRBV7-9 and TRBJ1-5; D ambiguous. The CDR3 runs 14 residues. V was trimmed by 5 bases and J by 0 bases, leaving 8 bases between them. From germline, CDR1 is SEHNR and CDR2 FQNEAQ (reference sequence). CDR3 residues: CASSATGSNQPQHF. CDR3 coding DNA: TGTGCCAGCAGCGCTACGGGTAGCAATCAGCCCCAGCATTTT.

The V and J genes are TRBV2 and TRBJ2-3; 10 nucleotides align to TRBD2. V lost 6 bases, J lost 6 bases, and 6 bases stayed unmatched. Germline V gene lookup returns CDR1 SNHLY and CDR2 FYNNEI. The CDR3 sequence is 14 residues long. The CDR3 region has the DNA TGTGCCAGCAGACTAACTAGCGGGATGGATACGCAGTATTTT. It encodes CASRLTSGMDTQYF.

The rearrangement joins TRBV28 to TRBJ2-2, with 8 bases identical to TRBD1. Germline V lookup: CDR1 MDHEN, CDR2 SYDVKM. The CDR3 totals 16 residues. Trimming took 7 bases from V and 5 from J; bases not matched to a gene: 12. In DNA form, the CDR3 reads TGTGCCAGCACCGATCAGGGGGCACGGAGAACCGGGGAGCTGTTTTTT. It yields the protein CASTDQGARRTGELFF.

This sequence joins TRBV13 and TRBJ1-2, with TRBD1 matching over 8 bases. The V segment lost 4 bases and the J segment 8 bases; nucleotides outside the gene matches: 15. This CDR3 region has 16 residues. Germline CDR1 is PRHDT and CDR2 is FYEKMQ (reference sequence). In DNA form, the CDR3 reads TGTGCCAGCAGCTCAGGGGGGACAGGTGGTATATGGGGCTACACCTTC. This translates into CASSSGGTGGIWGYTF.

The chain links TRBV7-2 to TRBJ1-4; 8 nucleotides match TRBD1. The germline V gene encodes CDR1 SGHTA and CDR2 FQGNSA. V was pared by 5 bases and J by 3 bases, with 5 bases of the junction left unmatched. The CDR3 contains 15 residues. DNA for the CDR3: TGTGCCAGCAGCCGTACAGGGGGGGCTAATGAAAAACTGTTTTTT. This sequence encodes CASSRTGGANEKLFF.

The rearrangement joins TRBV12-5 to TRBJ2-5; D remains unclear. This CDR3 region has 12 residues. The germline V and J ends were trimmed by 5 bases and 1 base, with 5 bases remaining between them. The germline CDR1 and CDR2 sequences are LGHNT and FRNRAP. The CDR3 DNA sequence: TGTGCTAGTGGTCTAACCCAAGAGACCCAGTACTTC. Its translation is CASGLTQETQYF.

The chain employs TRBV7-9 and TRBJ2-7; maybe TRBD1 (5 bases). The ends were cut back, 1 base at V and 10 bases at J, with 14 bases in the middle. The CDR3 extends over 13 amino acids. CDR1 and CDR2 from the germline V gene are SEHNR and FQNEAQ (reference sequence). The CDR3 nucleotides are TGTGCCAGCAGCTTAGGGACGCAGGGTGATCAGTACTTC. Translation gives CASSLGTQGDQYF.

The CDR3 region is CASRLGLADYNEQFF. For the CDR3, the DNA is TGTGCCAGCAGACTTGGACTAGCGGACTACAATGAGCAGTTCTTC. The rearrangement links TRBV4-2 to TRBJ2-1, with 10 nucleotides matching TRBD2. V was pared by 6 bases and J by 3 bases, with 5 bases of the junction left unmatched. CDR3 length equals 15 residues. CDR1 LGHNA and CDR2 YNFKEQ come from the germline V gene.

The V gene is TRBV5-4, the J gene TRBJ2-1, with 7 bases aligning to TRBD1. This CDR3 spans 17 amino acids. The junction had 14 bases not matched to a gene; V was cut back by 3 bases and J by 5 bases. Per the germline V gene, CDR1 is SGHNT and CDR2 is YYREEE (reference sequence). The CDR3 spells CASSSPATGTVNNEQFF. As DNA, the CDR3 is TGTGCCAGCAGCTCACCTGCGACCGGGACAGTGAACAATGAGCAGTTCTTC.

The CDR3 loop reads CAISGNYDGYTF. The CDR3 nucleotides are TGTGCCATCAGCGGAAATTATGATGGCTACACCTTC. The V gene is TRBV10-3, the J gene TRBJ1-2; D is uncertain. Germline CDR1 ENHRY, CDR2 SYGVKD. The V end lost 6 bases, the J end lost 6 bases, and 11 bases lay between the germline ends. The CDR3 is made up of 12 amino acids.

The chain carries TRBV6-5 and TRBJ1-1; unclear D gene. This CDR3 is 16 amino acids long. Deletions cut 0 bases from V and 6 bases from J, with 17 bases between. CDR1 is MNHEY, CDR2 SVGAGI, per germline. CDR3: CASSYSIPGQHAEAFF. In DNA, the CDR3 is TGTGCCAGCAGTTACTCGATTCCAGGCCAGCACGCTGAAGCTTTCTTT.

The chain is built from TRBV6-6 and TRBJ1-5, with D possibly matching TRBD1 (5 bases). Trimming pared 6 bases from V and 0 bases from J, leaving 15 bases between. The germline gives CDR1 MNHNY, CDR2 SVGAGI (reference sequence). The CDR3 is made up of 16 amino acids. This CDR3 is CASSTAGSYSNQPQHF. CDR3 nucleotides: TGTGCCAGCAGCACCGCAGGGAGTTATAGCAATCAGCCCCAGCATTTT.

The chain recombines TRBV7-2 with TRBJ2-5; 9 bases are a match to TRBD2. Trimming cost V 5 bases and J 5 bases; bases outside gene matches: 12. The CDR3 runs 16 residues. Germline CDR1 is SGHTA and CDR2 is FQGNSA. The CDR3 DNA reads TGTGCCAGCAGCCCTTACGCCTTAGCGGGAGAGGAGACCCAGTACTTC. The encoded protein is CASSPYALAGEETQYF.

The gene calls are TRBV4-1 and TRBJ1-2; D not resolved. V lost 0 bases and J lost 11, with 16 bases in between. This CDR3 has 14 amino acids. CDR1 MGHRA and CDR2 YSYEKL come from the germline V gene. CDR3 in amino acids: CASSQDRGQIGYTF. In nucleotides, the CDR3 is TGCGCCAGCAGCCAAGACCGCGGGCAGATAGGGTACACCTTC.

This rearrangement joins TRBV6-1 to TRBJ1-2; D remains unclear. The CDR3 totals 14 residues. Looked up from germline, CDR1 is MNHNS and CDR2 is SASEGT. With 5 bases removed from V and 11 bases from J, the gap between germline ends came to 21 bases. CDR3 sequence: CASSSARSESGYTF. The CDR3, as DNA: TGTGCCAGCAGTAGCGCAAGGTCCGAGTCGGGTTACACCTTC.

The J gene is TRBJ2-5, the V gene TRBV6-5; the match to TRBD2 covers 9 bases. Gene TRBJ2-7 matches the end of the DNA better, so the J call may be wrong. Germline loops: CDR1 MNHEY, CDR2 SVGAGI. This CDR3 region has 15 residues. The CDR3 sequence: CASSYAAGGSYEQYF. In DNA form, the CDR3 reads TGTGCCAGCAGTTACGCTGCGGGAGGGAGCTACGAGCAGTACTTC.

The CDR3 spells CASSSLSLAKNIQYF. CDR3 DNA sequence: TGTGCCAGCAGTTCCCTATCTTTGGCCAAAAACATTCAGTACTTC. V usage is TRBV28 and J usage is TRBJ2-4; D is undetermined. CDR1 is MDHEN, CDR2 SYDVKM, per germline. V lost 4 bases to trimming and J lost 1 base, with 11 bases between them. This CDR3 comprises 15 residues.

This chain joins TRBV19 and TRBJ1-2, with D unclear. V lost 4 bases and J 4 bases, leaving 16 bases between the germline ends. This CDR3 comprises 15 residues. Germline V gives CDR1 LNHDA, CDR2 SQIVND (reference sequence). The CDR3 DNA is TGTGCCAGTAGTAGAGCAGAGACGGAGAGCTATGGCTACACCTTC. Residues: CASSRAETESYGYTF.

This clone was counted a single time. The CDR3 DNA is TGTGCCAGCAGTTTATCCACAGGGGGAGGTAGCAACTATGGCTACACCTTC. Residues: CASSLSTGGGSNYGYTF. V is TRBV27 and J is TRBJ1-2; 8 positions match TRBD1. This CDR3 is built from 17 residues. The junction had 8 bases not matched to a gene; V was cut back by 0 bases and J by 2 bases. The V gene's germline CDR1 is MNHEY and CDR2 SMNVEV (reference sequence).